A selection of T cell receptor beta chains follows, all from one sample in a study of T cell repertoires in cytomegalovirus infection. One entry per CDR3 protein results from TCRdb running MiXCR on the reads. Of 560,000 or so distinct CDR3 sequences listed, 16% are singletons. The sample comprised CD8+ T cells from PBMCs. The source of these receptors is a human donor in good health (CMV status not recorded). Some clones in this sample may be carry-over from other donors' samples. Each CDR3 is given with its conserved first and last residue. A D gene is named only where the DNA matches it firmly. Only part of the rows carry a size: once, few, many, or a class if the clone is expanded.

j_call clone_size cdr3_length d_call v_call cdr3_aa cdr3_nt
TRBJ2-5 few 15 TRBD1 TRBV11-2 CASSLRGRIQETQYF TGTGCCAGCAGCTTAAGGGGGCGAATCCAAGAGACCCAGTACTTC
TRBJ2-1 . 16 TRBD2 TRBV6-5 CASSSSGSASYNEQFF TGTGCCAGCAGTTCTAGCGGGAGTGCGTCCTACAATGAGCAGTTCTTC
TRBJ1-5 many 13 . TRBV4-1 CASSQALNQPQHF TGCGCCAGCAGCCAAGCTCTCAATCAGCCCCAGCATTTT
TRBJ2-7 many 16 TRBD2 TRBV6-5 CASSYETSGGASEQYF TGTGCCAGCAGTTACGAGACTAGCGGGGGGGCAAGCGAGCAGTACTTC
TRBJ2-7 . 14 TRBD1 TRBV28 CASSSGDRGFEQYF TGTGCCAGCAGTTCCGGGGACAGGGGGTTCGAGCAGTACTTC
TRBJ2-7 many 14 TRBD2 TRBV7-9 CASSVLPGGYEQYF TGTGCCAGCAGCGTCTTACCGGGGGGCTACGAGCAGTACTTC
TRBJ2-5 few 13 . TRBV24-1 CATGEGEGETQYF TGTGCCACCGGGGAAGGAGAGGGAGAGACCCAGTACTTC
TRBJ2-3 . 20 TRBD2 TRBV6-6 CASSVLGLAGSRTRTDTQYF TGTGCCAGCAGTGTACTGGGACTAGCGGGGTCCAGAACCCGCACAGATACGCAGTATTTT
TRBJ2-7 few 16 . TRBV4-1 CASSLLSATSSYEQYF TGCGCCAGCAGCCTCCTAAGCGCGACAAGCTCCTACGAGCAGTACTTC
TRBJ1-3 . 14 . TRBV28 CASRPGISGNTIYF TGTGCCAGCAGACCGGGGATCTCTGGAAACACCATATATTTT
TRBJ1-5 many 15 . TRBV5-6 CASSLTGASNQPQHF TGTGCCAGCAGCTTGACAGGAGCCTCCAATCAGCCCCAGCATTTT
TRBJ2-2 . 17 TRBD1 TRBV5-1 CASSSPKTGGNTGELFF TGCGCCAGCAGCTCCCCAAAGACAGGGGGGAACACCGGGGAGCTGTTTTTT